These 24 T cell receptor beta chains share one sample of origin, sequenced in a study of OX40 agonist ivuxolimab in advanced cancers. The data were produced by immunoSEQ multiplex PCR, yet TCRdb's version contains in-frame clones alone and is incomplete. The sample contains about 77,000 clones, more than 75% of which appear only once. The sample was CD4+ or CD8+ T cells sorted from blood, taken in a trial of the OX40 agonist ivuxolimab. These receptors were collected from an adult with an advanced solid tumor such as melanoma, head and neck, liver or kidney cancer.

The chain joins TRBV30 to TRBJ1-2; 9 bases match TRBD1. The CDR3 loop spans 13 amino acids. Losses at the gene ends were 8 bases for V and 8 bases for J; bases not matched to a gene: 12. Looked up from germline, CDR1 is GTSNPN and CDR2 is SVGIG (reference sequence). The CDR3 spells CALSWDREGGYTF. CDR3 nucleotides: TGTGCCCTTAGCTGGGACAGGGAGGGGGGCTACACCTTC.

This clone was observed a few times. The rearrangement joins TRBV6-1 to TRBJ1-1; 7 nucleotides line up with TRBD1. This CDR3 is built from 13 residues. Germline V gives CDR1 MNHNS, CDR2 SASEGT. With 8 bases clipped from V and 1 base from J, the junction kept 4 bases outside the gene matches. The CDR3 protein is CASEAGGNTEAFF. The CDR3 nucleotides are TGTGCCAGCGAGGCAGGGGGGAACACTGAAGCTTTCTTT.

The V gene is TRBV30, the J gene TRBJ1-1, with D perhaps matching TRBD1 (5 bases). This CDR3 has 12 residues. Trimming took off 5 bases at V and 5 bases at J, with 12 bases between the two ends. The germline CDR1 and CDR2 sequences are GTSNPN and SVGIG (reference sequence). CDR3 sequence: CAWGPGTTEAFF. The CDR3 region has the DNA TGTGCCTGGGGGCCCGGGACGACTGAAGCTTTCTTT.

The CDR3 loop is CAWSDPSGRANEQFF. CDR3 coding DNA: TGTGCCTGGAGTGACCCTAGCGGGAGGGCCAATGAGCAGTTCTTC. The rearrangement links TRBV30 to TRBJ2-1, with 12 bases that match TRBD2. This CDR3 has 15 amino acids. The V gene's germline CDR1 is GTSNPN and CDR2 SVGIG (reference sequence). Germline trimming cut 1 base from V and 6 bases from J; bases unmatched to any gene: 4.

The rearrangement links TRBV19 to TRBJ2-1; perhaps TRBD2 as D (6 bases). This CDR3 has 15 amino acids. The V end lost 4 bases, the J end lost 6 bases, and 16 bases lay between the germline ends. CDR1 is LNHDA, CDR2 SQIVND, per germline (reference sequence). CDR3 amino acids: CASSNPGVFPNEQFF. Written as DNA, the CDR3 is TGTGCCAGTAGTAACCCGGGAGTGTTCCCCAATGAGCAGTTCTTC.

The CDR3 here is CASGFYSGRIKTDNEQFF. The CDR3, as DNA: TGTGCTAGTGGTTTTTATAGCGGGAGAATCAAGACGGACAATGAGCAGTTCTTC. This sequence joins TRBV12-5 and TRBJ2-1; 9 bases map to TRBD2. This CDR3 has 18 amino acids. Losses at the gene ends were 3 bases for V and 5 bases for J; bases not matched to a gene: 14. CDR1 LGHNT and CDR2 FRNRAP come from the germline V gene.

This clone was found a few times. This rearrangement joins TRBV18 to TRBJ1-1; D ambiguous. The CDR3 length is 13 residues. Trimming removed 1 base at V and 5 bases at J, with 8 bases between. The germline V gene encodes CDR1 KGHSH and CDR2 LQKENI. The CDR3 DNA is TGTGCCAGCTCACCACTATCGGGGACTGAAGCTTTCTTT. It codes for CASSPLSGTEAFF. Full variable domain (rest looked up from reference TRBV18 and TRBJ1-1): NAGVMQNPRHLVRRRGQEARLRCSPMKGHSHVYWYRQLPEEGLKFMVYLQKENIIDESGMPKERFSAEFPKEGPSILRIQQVVRGDSAAYFCASSPLSGTEAFFGQGTRLTVV.

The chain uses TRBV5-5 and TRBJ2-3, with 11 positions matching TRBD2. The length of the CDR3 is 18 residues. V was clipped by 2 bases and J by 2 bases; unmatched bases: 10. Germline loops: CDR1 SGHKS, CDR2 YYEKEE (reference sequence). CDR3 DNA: TGTGCCAGCAGCTTCGTAGCGGGGGGGCGTGGGTCCACAGATACGCAGTATTTT. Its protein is CASSFVAGGRGSTDTQYF.

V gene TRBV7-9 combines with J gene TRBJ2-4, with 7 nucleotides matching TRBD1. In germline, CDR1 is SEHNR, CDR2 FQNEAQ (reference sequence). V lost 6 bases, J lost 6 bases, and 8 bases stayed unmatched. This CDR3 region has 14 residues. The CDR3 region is CASSFDRVTNIQYF. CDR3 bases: TGTGCCAGCAGTTTCGACAGGGTTACAAACATTCAGTACTTC.

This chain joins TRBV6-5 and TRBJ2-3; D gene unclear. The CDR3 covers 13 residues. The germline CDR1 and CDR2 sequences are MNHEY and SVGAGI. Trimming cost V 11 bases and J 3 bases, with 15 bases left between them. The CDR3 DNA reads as TGTGCCTCTCAAAGGCGTCTTACAGATACGCAGTATTTT. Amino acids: CASQRRLTDTQYF.

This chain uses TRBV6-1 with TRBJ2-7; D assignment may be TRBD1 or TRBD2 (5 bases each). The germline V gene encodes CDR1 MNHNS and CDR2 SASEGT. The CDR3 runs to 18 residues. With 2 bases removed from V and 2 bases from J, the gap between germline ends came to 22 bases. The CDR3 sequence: CASSESPPRRWDPYEQYF. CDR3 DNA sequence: TGTGCCAGCAGTGAAAGTCCACCTAGGAGGTGGGACCCCTACGAGCAGTACTTC.

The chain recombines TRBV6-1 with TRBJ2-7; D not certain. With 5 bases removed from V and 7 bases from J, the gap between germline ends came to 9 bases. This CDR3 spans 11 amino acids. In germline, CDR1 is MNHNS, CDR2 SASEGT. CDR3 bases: TGTGCCAGCAGTCTAACGTGGGAGCAGTACTTC. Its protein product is CASSLTWEQYF.

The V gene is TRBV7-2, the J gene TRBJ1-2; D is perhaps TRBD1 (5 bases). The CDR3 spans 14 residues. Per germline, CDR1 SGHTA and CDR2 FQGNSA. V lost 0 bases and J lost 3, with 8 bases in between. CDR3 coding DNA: TGTGCCAGCAGCTTAGCCGGGACTGACTATGGCTACACCTTC. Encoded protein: CASSLAGTDYGYTF.

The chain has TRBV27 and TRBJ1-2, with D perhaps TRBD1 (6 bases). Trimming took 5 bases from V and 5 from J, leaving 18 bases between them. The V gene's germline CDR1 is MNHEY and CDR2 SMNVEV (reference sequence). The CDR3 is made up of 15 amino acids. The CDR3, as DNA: TGTGCCAGCAGTGCCAGCCCCAGGGGAGAATATGGCTACACCTTC. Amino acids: CASSASPRGEYGYTF.

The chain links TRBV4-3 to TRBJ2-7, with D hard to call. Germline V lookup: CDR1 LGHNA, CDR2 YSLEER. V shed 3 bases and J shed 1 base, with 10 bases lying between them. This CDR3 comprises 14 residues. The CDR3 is CASSQGSLSYEQYF. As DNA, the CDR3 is TGCGCCAGCAGCCAGGGCAGTTTGTCCTACGAGCAGTACTTC.

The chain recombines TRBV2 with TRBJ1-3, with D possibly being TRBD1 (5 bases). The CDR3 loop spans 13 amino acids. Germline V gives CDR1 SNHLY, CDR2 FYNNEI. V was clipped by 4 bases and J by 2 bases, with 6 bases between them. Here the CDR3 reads CASSGTPGNTIYF. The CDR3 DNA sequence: TGTGCCAGCAGTGGGACACCTGGAAACACCATATATTTT.

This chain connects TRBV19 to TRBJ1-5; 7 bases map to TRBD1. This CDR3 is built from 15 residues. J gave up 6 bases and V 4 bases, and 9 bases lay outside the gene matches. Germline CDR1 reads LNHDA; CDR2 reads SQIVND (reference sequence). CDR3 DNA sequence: TGTGCCAGTAGTAAGGGGGCAGGGTTCCGTCAGCCCCAGCATTTT. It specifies CASSKGAGFRQPQHF.

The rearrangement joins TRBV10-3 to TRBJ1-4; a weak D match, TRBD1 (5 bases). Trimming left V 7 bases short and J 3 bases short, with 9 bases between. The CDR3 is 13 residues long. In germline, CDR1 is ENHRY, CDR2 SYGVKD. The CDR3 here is CAIKAGSNEKLFF. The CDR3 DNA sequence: TGTGCCATCAAGGCAGGGTCTAATGAAAAACTGTTTTTT.

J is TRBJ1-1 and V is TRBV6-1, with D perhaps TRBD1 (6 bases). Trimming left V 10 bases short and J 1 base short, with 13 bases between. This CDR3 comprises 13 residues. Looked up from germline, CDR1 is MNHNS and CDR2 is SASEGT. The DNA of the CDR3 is TGTGCCATCGGGAGGGGACAGAACACTGAAGCTTTCTTT. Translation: CAIGRGQNTEAFF.

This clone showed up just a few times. CDR3 nucleotides: TGTGCCAGCAGTCCCAGGGGGGAAGAGACCCAGTACTTC. This codes for CASSPRGEETQYF. The rearrangement links TRBV2 to TRBJ2-5, with TRBD1 as a possible D gene (7 bases). This CDR3 is built from 13 residues. CDR1 and CDR2 (germline): SNHLY, FYNNEI. Trimming removed 5 bases at V and 3 bases at J, with 10 bases between.

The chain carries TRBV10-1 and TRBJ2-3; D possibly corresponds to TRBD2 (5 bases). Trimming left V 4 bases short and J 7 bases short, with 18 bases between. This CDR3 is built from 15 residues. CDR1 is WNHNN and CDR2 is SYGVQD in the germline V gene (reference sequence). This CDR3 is CASSVSADSGHTQYF. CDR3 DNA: TGCGCCAGCAGTGTGTCAGCGGACTCCGGGCATACGCAGTATTTT.

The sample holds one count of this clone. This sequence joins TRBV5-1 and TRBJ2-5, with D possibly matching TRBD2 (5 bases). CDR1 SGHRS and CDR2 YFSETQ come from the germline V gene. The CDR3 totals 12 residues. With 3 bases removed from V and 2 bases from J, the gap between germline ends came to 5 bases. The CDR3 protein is CASSSGQETQYF. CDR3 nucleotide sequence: TGCGCCAGCAGCTCGGGGCAAGAGACCCAGTACTTC.

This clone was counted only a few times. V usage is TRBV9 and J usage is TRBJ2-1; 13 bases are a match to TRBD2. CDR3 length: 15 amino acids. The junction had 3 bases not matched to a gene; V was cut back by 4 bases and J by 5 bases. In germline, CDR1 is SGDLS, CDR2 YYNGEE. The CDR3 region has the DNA TGTGCCAGCAGCTGGACTAGCGGGAGTAACAATGAGCAGTTCTTC. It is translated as CASSWTSGSNNEQFF.

The CDR3 DNA reads as TGTGCCAGCAGCCCTGGACGCGGCAGGGAGAGACAAACTGGGGCCAACGTCCTGACTTTC. Its translation is CASSPGRGRERQTGANVLTF. The V call is TRBV7-6, the J call TRBJ2-6; D possibly matches TRBD1 or TRBD2 (5 bases each). V dropped 5 bases and J dropped 2 bases, with 25 bases sitting between them. The length of the CDR3 is 20 residues. Germline CDR1 and CDR2: SGHVS and FNYEAQ.